Sequencing of this T cell receptor (beta chain) was carried out in a study of shared clonotypes between healthy human individuals. The CDR3 extends over 14 amino acids. Germline CDR1 is MNHEY and CDR2 is SMNVEV (reference sequence). V was pared by 4 bases and J by 3 bases, with 11 bases between. The naive CD8 fraction comprised CD45RO-negative cells positively selected for CCR7 and excluded terminally differentiated effector memory CD45RA+ cells. Profiling relied on immunoSEQ multiplex PCR, and the TCRdb table lists in-frame clones only, not all of them. The data contain more than 550,000 clones, around 90% of them singletons.

The sequencing sample was made of naive CD8+ T cells sorted from blood. The sequence derives from a young man in good health. The V and J genes are TRBV27 and TRBJ2-3; the D gene is possibly TRBD2 (5 bases). This CDR3 is CASSWGALTDTQYF. As DNA, the CDR3 is TGTGCCAGCAGTTGGGGAGCTTTAACAGATACGCAGTATTTT.